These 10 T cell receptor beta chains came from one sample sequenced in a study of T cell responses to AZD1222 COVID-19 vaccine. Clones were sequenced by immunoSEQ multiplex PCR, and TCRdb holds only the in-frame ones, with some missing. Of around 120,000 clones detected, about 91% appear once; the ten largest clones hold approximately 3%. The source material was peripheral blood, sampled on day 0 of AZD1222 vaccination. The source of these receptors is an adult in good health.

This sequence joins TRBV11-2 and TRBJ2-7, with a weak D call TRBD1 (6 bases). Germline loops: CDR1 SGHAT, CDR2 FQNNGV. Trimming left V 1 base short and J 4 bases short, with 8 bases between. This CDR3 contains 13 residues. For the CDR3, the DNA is TGTGCCAGCAGCTTAGTCAGGGGTTACGAGCAGTACTTC. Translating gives CASSLVRGYEQYF.

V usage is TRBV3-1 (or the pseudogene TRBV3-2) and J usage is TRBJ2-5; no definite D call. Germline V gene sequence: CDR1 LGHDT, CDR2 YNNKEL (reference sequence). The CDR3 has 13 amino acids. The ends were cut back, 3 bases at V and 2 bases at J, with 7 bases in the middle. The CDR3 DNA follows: TGTGCCAGCAGCCACGGAAGGCAAGAGACCCAGTACTTC. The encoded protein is CASSHGRQETQYF.

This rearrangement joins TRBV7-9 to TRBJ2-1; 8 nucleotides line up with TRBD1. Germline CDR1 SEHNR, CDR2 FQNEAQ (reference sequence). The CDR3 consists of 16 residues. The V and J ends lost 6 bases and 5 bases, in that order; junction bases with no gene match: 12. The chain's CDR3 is CASSFIRDRRNNEQFF. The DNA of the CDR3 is TGTGCCAGCAGTTTCATCCGGGACAGGAGAAACAATGAGCAGTTCTTC.

The CDR3 DNA is TGTGCCAGCAGCTTAGTCCTTCTAGCAGAGCAGTTCTTC. This translates into CASSLVLLAEQFF. The genes are TRBV11-3 and TRBJ2-1, with D possibly TRBD2 on 5 matching bases. Germline-derived CDR1 and CDR2 are SGHNT and YENEEA. This CDR3 spans 13 amino acids. V was cut by 1 base and J by 10 bases, with 11 bases left in between.

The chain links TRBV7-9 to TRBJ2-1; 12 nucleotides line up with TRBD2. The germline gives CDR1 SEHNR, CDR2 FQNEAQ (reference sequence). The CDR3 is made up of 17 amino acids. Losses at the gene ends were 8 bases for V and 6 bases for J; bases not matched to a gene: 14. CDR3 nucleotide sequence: TGTGCCAGCGCCAGAGGGGCTAGCGGGAGGGCCCCCAATGAGCAGTTCTTC. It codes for CASARGASGRAPNEQFF.

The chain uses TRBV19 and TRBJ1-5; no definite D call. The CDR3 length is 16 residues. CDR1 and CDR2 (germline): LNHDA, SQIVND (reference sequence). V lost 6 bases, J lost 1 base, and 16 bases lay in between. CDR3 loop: CASRPQFVISNQPQHF. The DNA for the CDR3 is TGTGCCAGTAGGCCTCAATTCGTTATCAGCAATCAGCCCCAGCATTTT.

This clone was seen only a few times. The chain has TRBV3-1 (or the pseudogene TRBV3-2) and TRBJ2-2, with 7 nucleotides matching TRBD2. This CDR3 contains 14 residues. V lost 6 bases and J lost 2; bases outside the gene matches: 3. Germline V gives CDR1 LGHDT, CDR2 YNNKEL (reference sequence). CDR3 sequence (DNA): TGTGCCAGCAGGGGGACTACTAACACCGGGGAGCTGTTTTTT. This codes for CASRGTTNTGELFF.

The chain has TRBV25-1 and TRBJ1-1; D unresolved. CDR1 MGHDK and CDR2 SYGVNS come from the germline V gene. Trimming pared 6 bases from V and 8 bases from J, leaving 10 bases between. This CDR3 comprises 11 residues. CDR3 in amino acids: CASRAGGEAFF. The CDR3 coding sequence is TGTGCCAGCAGGGCAGGAGGGGAAGCTTTCTTT.

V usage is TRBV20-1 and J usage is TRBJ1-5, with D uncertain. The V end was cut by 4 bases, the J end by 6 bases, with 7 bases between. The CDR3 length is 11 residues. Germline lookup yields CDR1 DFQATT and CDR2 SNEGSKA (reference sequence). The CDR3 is CSAILSQPQHF. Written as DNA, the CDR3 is TGCAGTGCTATTTTATCTCAGCCCCAGCATTTT.

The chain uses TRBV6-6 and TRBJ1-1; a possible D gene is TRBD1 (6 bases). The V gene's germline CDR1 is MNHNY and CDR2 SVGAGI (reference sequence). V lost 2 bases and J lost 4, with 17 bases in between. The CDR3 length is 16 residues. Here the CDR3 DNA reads TGTGCCAGCAGTTACGTAATCGGGGGCTTCGGCACTGAAGCTTTCTTT. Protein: CASSYVIGGFGTEAFF.